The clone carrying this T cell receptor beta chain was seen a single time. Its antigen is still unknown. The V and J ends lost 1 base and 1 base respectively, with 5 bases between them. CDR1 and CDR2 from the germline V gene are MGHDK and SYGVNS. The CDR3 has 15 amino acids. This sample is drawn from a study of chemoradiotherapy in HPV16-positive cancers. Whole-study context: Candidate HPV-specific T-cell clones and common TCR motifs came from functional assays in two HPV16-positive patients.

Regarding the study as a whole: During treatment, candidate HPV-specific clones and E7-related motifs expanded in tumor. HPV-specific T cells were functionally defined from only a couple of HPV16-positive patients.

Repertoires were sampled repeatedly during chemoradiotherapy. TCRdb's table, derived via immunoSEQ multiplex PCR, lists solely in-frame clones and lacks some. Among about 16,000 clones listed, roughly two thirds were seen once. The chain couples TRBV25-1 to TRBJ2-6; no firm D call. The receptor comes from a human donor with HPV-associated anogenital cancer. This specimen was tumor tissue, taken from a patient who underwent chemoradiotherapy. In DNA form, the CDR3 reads TGTGCCAGCAGTGAATCCGGGTCTGGGGCCAACGTCCTGACTTTC. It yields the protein CASSESGSGANVLTF.